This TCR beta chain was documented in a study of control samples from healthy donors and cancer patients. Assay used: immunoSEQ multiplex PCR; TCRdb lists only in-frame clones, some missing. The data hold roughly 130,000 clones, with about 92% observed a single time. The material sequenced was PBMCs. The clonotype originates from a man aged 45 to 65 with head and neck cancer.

The CDR3 coding sequence is TGTGCCAGCAGCTTTGGGGACCGAAACTCCTACGAGCAGTACTTC. Translated: CASSFGDRNSYEQYF. The V and J genes are TRBV7-9 and TRBJ2-7; D may match TRBD1 or TRBD2 (5 bases each). This CDR3 has 15 residues. V was clipped by 3 bases and J by 0 bases, with 12 bases between them. The germline gives CDR1 SEHNR, CDR2 FQNEAQ (reference sequence).